Shown below are 3 T cell receptor beta chains from a single sample sequenced in a study of beta chain features in type 1 diabetes. Study outcomes and limitations: Across all four CD4+ subsets, people with type 1 diabetes showed modestly shorter TCRB CDR3s.

No antigens are known for them. Every bit of the isolated RNA underwent reverse transcription, so sequencing read expressed TCRB transcripts. Here immunoSEQ multiplex PCR was the method, and the copy in TCRdb shows in-frame clones only, minus some. The table lists a few hundred thousand clones, about 10% of them singletons, with about 0.64% in the top ten. What was sequenced was central memory CD4+ T cells from blood. The receptors come from a young man with type 1 diabetes.

This clone came up a few times. V usage is TRBV6-4 and J usage is TRBJ1-2; 10 nucleotides line up with TRBD1. Germline-derived CDR1 and CDR2 are MRHNA and SNTAGT. CDR3 length equals 17 residues. Losses at the gene ends were 4 bases for V and 2 bases for J; bases not matched to a gene: 10. The CDR3 is CASSGFVPGQGNYGYTF. The CDR3 DNA follows: TGTGCCAGCAGTGGATTTGTCCCGGGACAGGGGAACTATGGCTACACCTTC.

This chain joins TRBV2 and TRBJ2-7; 12 nucleotides match TRBD2. V was pared by 1 base and J by 5 bases, with 6 bases of the junction left unmatched. The germline V gene encodes CDR1 SNHLY and CDR2 FYNNEI. The CDR3 contains 16 residues. CDR3 coding DNA: TGTGCCAGCAGTGAAGGCACTAGCGGGAGGTTCCACGAGCAGTACTTC. Amino acids: CASSEGTSGRFHEQYF.

The chain uses TRBV5-1 and TRBJ1-1, with TRBD1 as a possible D gene (5 bases). Trimming cost V 0 bases and J 6 bases, with 15 bases left between them. From germline, CDR1 is SGHRS and CDR2 YFSETQ. This CDR3 has 15 amino acids. The CDR3 coding sequence is TGCGCCAGCAGCTTGGTTGGCCAGCCGGGGGCTGAAGCTTTCTTT. It yields the protein CASSLVGQPGAEAFF. Drawing the rest from reference TRBV5-1 and TRBJ1-1, the complete variable domain is KAGVTQTPRYLIKTRGQQVTLSCSPISGHRSVSWYQQTPGQGLQFLFEYFSETQRNKGNFPGRFSGRQFSNSRSEMNVSTLELGDSALYLCASSLVGQPGAEAFFGQGTRLTVV.